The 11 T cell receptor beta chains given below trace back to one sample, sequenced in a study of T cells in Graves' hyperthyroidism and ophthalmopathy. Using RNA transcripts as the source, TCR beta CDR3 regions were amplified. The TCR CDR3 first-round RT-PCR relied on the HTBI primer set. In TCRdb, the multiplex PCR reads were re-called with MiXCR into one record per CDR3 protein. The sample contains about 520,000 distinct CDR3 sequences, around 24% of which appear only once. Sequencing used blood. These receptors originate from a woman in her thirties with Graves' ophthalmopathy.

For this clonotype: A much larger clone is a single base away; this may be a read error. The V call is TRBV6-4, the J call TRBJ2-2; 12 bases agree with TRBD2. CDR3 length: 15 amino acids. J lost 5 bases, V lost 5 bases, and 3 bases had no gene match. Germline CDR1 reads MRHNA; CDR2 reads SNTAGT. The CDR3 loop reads CASSSGTSGTGELFF. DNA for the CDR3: TGTGCCAGCAGTTCCGGGACTAGCGGGACCGGGGAGCTGTTTTTT.

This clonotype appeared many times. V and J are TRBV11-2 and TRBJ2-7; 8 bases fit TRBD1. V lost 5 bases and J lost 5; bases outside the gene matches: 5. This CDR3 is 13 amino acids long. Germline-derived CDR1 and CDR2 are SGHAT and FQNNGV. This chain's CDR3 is CASSRDRGHEQYF. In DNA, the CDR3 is TGTGCCAGCAGCAGAGACAGGGGCCACGAGCAGTACTTC.

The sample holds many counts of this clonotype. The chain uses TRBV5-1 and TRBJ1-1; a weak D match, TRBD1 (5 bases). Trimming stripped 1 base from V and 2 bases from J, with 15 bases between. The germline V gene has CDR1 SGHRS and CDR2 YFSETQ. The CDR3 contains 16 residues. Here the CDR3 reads CASSLNAGQRNTEAFF. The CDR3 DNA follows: TGCGCCAGCAGCTTGAACGCCGGACAACGTAACACTGAAGCTTTCTTT. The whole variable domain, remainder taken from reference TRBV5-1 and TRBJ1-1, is KAGVTQTPRYLIKTRGQQVTLSCSPISGHRSVSWYQQTPGQGLQFLFEYFSETQRNKGNFPGRFSGRQFSNSRSEMNVSTLELGDSALYLCASSLNAGQRNTEAFFGQGTRLTVV.

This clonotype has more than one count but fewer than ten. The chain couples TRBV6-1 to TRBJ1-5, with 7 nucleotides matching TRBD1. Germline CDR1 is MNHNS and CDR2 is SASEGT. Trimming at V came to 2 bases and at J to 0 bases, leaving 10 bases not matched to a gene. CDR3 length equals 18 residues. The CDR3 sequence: CASSERGTALYSNQPQHF. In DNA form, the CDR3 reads TGTGCCAGCAGTGAACGGGGGACAGCCCTTTATAGCAATCAGCCCCAGCATTTT.

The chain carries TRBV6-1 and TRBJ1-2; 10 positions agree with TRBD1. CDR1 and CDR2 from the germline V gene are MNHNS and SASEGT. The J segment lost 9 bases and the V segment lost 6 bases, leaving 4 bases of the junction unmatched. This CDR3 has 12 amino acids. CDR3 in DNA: TGTGCCAGCAGCTGGGACAGGGGACGCTACACCTTC. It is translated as CASSWDRGRYTF.

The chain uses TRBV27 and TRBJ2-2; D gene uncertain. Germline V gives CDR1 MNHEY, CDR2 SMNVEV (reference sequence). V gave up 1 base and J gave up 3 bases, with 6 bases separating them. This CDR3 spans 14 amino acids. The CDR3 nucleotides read TGTGCCAGCAGTTTATTGGGGTACACCGGGGAGCTGTTTTTT. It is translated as CASSLLGYTGELFF.

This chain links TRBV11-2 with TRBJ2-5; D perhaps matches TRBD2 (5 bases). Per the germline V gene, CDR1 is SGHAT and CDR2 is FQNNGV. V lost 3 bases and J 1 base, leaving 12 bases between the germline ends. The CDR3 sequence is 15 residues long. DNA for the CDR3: TGTGCCAGCAGCTTGGGCTACGCGGGCCAAGAGACCCAGTACTTC. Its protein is CASSLGYAGQETQYF.

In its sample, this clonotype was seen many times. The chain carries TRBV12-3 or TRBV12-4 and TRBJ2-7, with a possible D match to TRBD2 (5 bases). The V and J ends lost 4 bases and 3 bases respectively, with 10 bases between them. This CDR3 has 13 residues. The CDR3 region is CASSSDSYYEQYF. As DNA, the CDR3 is TGTGCCAGCAGTTCGGACTCGTACTACGAGCAGTACTTC.

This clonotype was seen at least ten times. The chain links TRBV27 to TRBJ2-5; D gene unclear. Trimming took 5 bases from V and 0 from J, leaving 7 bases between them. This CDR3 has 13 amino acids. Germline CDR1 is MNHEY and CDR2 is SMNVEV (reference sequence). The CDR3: CASSQIYQETQYF. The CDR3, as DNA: TGTGCCAGCAGTCAAATTTACCAAGAGACCCAGTACTTC.

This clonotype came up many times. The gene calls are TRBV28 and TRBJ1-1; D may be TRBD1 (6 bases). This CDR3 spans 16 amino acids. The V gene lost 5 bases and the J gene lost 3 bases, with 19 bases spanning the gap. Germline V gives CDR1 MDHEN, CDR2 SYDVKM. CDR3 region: CASSLYVGGAYTEAFF. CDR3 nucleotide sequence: TGTGCCAGCAGTCTTTATGTTGGGGGCGCCTACACTGAAGCTTTCTTT.

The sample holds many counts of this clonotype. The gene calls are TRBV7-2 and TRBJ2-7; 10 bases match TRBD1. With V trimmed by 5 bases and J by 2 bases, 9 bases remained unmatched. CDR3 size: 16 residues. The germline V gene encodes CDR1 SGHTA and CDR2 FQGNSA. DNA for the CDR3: TGTGCCAGCAGCAGTAATAAAGGGACAGGGGCCTACGAGCAGTACTTC. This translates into CASSSNKGTGAYEQYF.